This TCR beta chain was identified during a study of T cells in Graves' hyperthyroidism and ophthalmopathy. Together with thyroid ultrasound, orbital computed tomography, serum thyroxine and TRAb, clinical symptoms were used for diagnoses. Each 10 ml fresh peripheral blood draw supplied the PBMCs. CDR3 length equals 16 residues. The junction had 9 bases not matched to a gene; V was cut back by 3 bases and J by 3 bases. Germline V gene lookup returns CDR1 LGHDT and CDR2 YNNKEL (reference sequence). Study-level points and caveats: A median 6.5 months before onset, the model predicted ophthalmopathy.

Researchers took RNA transcripts and amplified the TCR beta CDR3 regions from them. The HTBI set primed first-round TCR CDR3 RT-PCR. TCRdb re-derived calls from the multiplex PCR reads in MiXCR, one entry per CDR3 protein. The table lists roughly 700,000 distinct CDR3 sequences, around 16% of them singletons. This clonotype occurred many times. Its matching antigen is unknown. The chain couples TRBV3-1 to TRBJ2-5; 8 bases agree with TRBD2. The receptor's source is a man between 50 and 59 years old with Graves' hyperthyroidism. What was sequenced was blood. The CDR3 DNA reads as TGTGCCAGCAGCCACGGGAACGGGAGGGCCGAAGAGACCCAGTACTTC. Translating it yields CASSHGNGRAEETQYF.